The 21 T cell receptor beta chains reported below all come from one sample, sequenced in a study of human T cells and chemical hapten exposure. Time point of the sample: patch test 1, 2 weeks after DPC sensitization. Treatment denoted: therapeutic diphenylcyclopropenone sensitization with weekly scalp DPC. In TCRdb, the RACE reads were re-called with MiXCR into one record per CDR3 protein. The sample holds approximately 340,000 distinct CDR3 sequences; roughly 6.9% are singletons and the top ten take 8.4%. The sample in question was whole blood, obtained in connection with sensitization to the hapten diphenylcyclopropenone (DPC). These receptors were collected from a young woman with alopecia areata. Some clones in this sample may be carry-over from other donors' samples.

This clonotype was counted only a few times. The CDR3: CASSYEGGYQPQHF. The CDR3 DNA reads as TGTGCCAGCAGTTATGAGGGGGGATATCAGCCCCAGCATTTT. This chain links TRBV6-2 or TRBV6-3 with TRBJ1-5; tentative D call: TRBD1 (6 bases). The CDR3 totals 14 residues. Germline CDR1 MNHEY, CDR2 SVGEGT. Trimming removed 3 bases at V and 5 bases at J, with 11 bases between.

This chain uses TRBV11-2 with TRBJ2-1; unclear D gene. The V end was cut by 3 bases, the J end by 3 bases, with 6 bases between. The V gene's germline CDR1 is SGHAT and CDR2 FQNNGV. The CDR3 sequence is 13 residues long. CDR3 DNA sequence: TGTGCCAGCAGCTTCACCGACTACAATGAGCAGTTCTTC. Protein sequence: CASSFTDYNEQFF.

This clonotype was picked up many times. CDR3 sequence reads: CASSSRGTSRTDTQYF. The CDR3 DNA reads as TGTGCCAGCAGTTCACGGGGGACTAGCCGCACAGATACGCAGTATTTT. The chain is built from TRBV6-6 and TRBJ2-3; 9 bases agree with TRBD2. The ends lost 4 bases at V and 1 base at J; junction bases unmatched: 6. Germline-derived CDR1 and CDR2 are MNHNY and SVGAGI (reference sequence). The CDR3 totals 16 residues.

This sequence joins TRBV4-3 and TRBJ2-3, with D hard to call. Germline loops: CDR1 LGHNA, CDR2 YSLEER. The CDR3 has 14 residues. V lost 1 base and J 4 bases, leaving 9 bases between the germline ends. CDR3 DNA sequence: TGCGCCAGCAGCCAAGGGATAGCCGCAGATACGCAGTATTTT. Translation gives CASSQGIAADTQYF.

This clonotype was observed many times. The DNA of the CDR3 is TGTGCCAGCAGCGACGGGGATACGCAGTATTTT. It codes for CASSDGDTQYF. The chain combines TRBV6-2 or TRBV6-3 with TRBJ2-3; D not resolved. The germline V gene has CDR1 MNHEY and CDR2 SVGEGT. V lost 6 bases to trimming and J lost 6 bases, with 7 bases between them. The CDR3 covers 11 residues.

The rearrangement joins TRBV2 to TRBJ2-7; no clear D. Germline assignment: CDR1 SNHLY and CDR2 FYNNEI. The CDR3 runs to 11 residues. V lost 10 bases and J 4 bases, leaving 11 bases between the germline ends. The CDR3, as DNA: TGTGCCACCTCCGGGCAGTACGAGCAGTACTTC. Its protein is CATSGQYEQYF. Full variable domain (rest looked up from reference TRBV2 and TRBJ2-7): EPEVTQTPSHQVTQMGQEVILRCVPISNHLYFYWYRQILGQKVEFLVSFYNNEISEKSEIFDDQFSVERPDGSNFTLKIRSTKLEDSAMYFCATSGQYEQYFGPGTRLTVT.

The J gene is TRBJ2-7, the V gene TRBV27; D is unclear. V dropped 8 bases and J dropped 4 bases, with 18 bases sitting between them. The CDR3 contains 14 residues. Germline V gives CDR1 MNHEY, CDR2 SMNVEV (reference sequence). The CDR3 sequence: CASAIVAGFYEQYF. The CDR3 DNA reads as TGTGCCAGCGCCATAGTGGCAGGATTTTACGAGCAGTACTTC.

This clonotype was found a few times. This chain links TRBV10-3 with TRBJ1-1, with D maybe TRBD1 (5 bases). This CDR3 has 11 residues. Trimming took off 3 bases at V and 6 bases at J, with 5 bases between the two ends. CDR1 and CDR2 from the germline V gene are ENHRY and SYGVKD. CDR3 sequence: CAISEGAEAFF. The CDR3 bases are TGTGCCATCAGTGAAGGGGCTGAAGCTTTCTTT.

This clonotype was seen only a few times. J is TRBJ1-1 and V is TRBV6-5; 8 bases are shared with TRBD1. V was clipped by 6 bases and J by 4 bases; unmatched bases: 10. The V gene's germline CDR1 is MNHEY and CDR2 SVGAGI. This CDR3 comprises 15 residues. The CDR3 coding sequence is TGTGCCAGCAGCCCCACCTGGGGACAGGTCACTGAAGCTTTCTTT. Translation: CASSPTWGQVTEAFF.

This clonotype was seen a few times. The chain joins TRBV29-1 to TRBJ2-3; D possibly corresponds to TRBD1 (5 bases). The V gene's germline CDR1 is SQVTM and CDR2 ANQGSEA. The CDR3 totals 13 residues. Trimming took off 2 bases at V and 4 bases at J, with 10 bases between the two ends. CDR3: CSVERGGPDTQYF. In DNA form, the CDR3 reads TGCAGCGTTGAAAGGGGTGGGCCAGATACGCAGTATTTT.

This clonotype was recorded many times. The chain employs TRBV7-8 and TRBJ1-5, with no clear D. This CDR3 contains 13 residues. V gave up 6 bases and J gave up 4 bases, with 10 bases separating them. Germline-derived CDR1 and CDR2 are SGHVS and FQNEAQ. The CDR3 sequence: CASRADLNQPQHF. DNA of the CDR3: TGTGCCAGCAGAGCCGATCTTAATCAGCCCCAGCATTTT. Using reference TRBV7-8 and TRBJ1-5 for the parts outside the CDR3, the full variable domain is GAGVSQSPRYKVAKRGQDVALRCDPISGHVSLFWYQQALGQGPEFLTYFQNEAQLDKSGLPSDRFFAERPEGSVSTLKIQRTQQEDSAVYLCASRADLNQPQHFGDGTRLSIL.

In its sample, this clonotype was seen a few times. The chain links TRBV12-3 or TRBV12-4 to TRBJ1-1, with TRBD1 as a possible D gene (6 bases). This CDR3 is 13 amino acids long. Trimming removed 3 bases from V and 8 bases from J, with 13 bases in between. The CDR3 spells CASSFQGMEEAFF. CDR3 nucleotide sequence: TGTGCCAGCAGTTTTCAGGGGATGGAGGAAGCTTTCTTT.

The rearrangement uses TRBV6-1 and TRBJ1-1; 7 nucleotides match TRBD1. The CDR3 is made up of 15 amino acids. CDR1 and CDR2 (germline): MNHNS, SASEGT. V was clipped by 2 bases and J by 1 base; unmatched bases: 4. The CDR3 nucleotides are TGTGCCAGCAGTGAATGGTACAGGGGGAACACTGAAGCTTTCTTT. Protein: CASSEWYRGNTEAFF.

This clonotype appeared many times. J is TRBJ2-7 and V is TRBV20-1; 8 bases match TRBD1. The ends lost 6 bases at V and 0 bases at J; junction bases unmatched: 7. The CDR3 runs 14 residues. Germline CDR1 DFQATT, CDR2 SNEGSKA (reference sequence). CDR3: CSAGRQGTSYEQYF. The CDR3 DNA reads TGCAGTGCCGGAAGACAGGGGACCTCCTACGAGCAGTACTTC.

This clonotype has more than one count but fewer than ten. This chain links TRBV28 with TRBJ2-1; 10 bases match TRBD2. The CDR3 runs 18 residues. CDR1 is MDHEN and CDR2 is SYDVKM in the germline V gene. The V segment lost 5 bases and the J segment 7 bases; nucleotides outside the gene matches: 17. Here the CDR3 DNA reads TGTGCCAGCAGTCCCGTCCCCGCACAGCGGGGGGGCCTGAATGAGCAGTTCTTC. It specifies CASSPVPAQRGGLNEQFF.

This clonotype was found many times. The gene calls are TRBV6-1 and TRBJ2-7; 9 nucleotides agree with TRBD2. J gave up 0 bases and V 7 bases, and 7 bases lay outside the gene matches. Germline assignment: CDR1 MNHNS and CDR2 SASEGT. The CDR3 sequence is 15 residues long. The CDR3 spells CASTSGGTNSYEQYF. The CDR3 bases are TGTGCCAGCACCAGCGGGGGGACTAACTCCTACGAGCAGTACTTC.

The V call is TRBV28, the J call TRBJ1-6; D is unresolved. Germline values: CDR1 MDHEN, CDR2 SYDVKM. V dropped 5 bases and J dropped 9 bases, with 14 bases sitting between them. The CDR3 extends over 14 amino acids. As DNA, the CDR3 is TGTGCCAGCAGTCCTGGGCATGGACGTTCACCCCTCCACTTT. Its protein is CASSPGHGRSPLHF.

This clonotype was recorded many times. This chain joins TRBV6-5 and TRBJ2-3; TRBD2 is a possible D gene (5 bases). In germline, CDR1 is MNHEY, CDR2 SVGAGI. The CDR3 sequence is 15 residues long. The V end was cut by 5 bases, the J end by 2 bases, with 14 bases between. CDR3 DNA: TGTGCCAGCAGTCTAAGCGGAAGTTTCACAGATACGCAGTATTTT. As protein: CASSLSGSFTDTQYF.

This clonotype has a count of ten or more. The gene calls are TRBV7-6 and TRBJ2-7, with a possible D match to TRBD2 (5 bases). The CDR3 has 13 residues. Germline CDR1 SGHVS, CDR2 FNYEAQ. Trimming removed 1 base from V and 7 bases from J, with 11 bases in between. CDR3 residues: CASSLGAAGEQYF. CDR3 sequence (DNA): TGTGCCAGCAGCTTAGGAGCGGCTGGGGAGCAGTACTTC.

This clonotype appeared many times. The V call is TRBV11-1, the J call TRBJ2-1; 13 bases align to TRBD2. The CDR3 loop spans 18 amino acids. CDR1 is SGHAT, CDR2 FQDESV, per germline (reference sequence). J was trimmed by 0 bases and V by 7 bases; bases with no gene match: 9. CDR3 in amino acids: CASTGGLAGLSSYNEQFF. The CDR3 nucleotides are TGTGCCAGCACCGGGGGACTAGCGGGGTTGAGCTCCTACAATGAGCAGTTCTTC.

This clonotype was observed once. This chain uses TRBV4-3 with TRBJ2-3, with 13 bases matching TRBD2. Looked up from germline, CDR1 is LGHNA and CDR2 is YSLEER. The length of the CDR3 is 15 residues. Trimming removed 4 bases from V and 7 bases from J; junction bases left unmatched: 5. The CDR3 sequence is CASSPTSGGLYTQYF. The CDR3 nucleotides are TGCGCCAGCAGCCCGACTAGCGGGGGGCTCTATACGCAGTATTTT.